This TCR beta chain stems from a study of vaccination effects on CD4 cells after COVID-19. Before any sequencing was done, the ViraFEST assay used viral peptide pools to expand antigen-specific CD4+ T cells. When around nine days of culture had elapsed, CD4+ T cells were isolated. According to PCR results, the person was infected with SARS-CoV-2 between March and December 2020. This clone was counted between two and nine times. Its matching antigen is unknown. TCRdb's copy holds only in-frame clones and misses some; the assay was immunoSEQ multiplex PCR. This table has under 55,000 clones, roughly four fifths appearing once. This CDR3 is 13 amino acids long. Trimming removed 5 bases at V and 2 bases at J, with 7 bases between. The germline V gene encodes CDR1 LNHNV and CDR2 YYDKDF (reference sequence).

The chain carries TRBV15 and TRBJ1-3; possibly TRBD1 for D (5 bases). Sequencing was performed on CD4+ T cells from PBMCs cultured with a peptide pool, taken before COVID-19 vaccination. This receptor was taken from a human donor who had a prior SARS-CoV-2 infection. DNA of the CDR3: TGTGCCACCAGCGGGACGACTGGAAACACCATATATTTT. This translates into CATSGTTGNTIYF.